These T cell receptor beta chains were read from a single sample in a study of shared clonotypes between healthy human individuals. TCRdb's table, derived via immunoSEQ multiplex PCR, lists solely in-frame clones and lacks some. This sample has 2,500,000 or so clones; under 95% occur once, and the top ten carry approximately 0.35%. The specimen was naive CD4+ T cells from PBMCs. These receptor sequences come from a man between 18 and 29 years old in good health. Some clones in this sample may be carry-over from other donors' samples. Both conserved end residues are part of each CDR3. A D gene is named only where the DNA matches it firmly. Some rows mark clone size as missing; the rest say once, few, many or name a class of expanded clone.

DNA: TGCGCCAGCAGACAGGGCGGCTCCTACGAGCAGTACTTC
CDR3: CASRQGGSYEQYF
V: TRBV5-1
size: few
D: NA
length: 13
J: TRBJ2-7

DNA: TGCAGCGTGCAACAGGGATCGGTCTCCTACGAGCAGTACTTC
CDR3: CSVQQGSVSYEQYF
V: TRBV29-1
size: NA
D: NA
length: 14
J: TRBJ2-7

DNA: TGTGCCAGCGTACAAGGGAAAAAGTTAGAGCAGTACTTC
CDR3: CASVQGKKLEQYF
V: TRBV28
size: NA
D: NA
length: 13
J: TRBJ2-7

DNA: TGTGCCAGCAGCTTAGCAGGCGGGGGACTTTACAATGAGCAGTTCTTC
CDR3: CASSLAGGGLYNEQFF
V: TRBV7-2
size: NA
D: TRBD2
length: 16
J: TRBJ2-1

DNA: TGTGCCAGCAGCCCAAGAGGTAGCTCCTACGAGCAGTACTTC
CDR3: CASSPRGSSYEQYF
V: TRBV7-3
size: NA
D: NA
length: 14
J: TRBJ2-7

DNA: TGTGCCAGTAGTATAGGTAGGGAAAGGGCCAATCAGCCCCAGCATTTT
CDR3: CASSIGRERANQPQHF
V: TRBV19
size: NA
D: NA
length: 16
J: TRBJ1-5

DNA: TGTGCCAGTAGTATGGGTCTCATTCAGTACTTC
CDR3: CASSMGLIQYF
V: TRBV19
size: NA
D: NA
length: 11
J: TRBJ2-4

DNA: TGTGCCACCAGCAGATCCCCCGGGACACGCACTCTCTATGGCTACACCTTC
CDR3: CATSRSPGTRTLYGYTF
V: TRBV15
size: NA
D: NA
length: 17
J: TRBJ1-2

DNA: TGTGCCAGCAGCGCAGGAGGTCCGTATGAAAAACTGTTTTTT
CDR3: CASSAGGPYEKLFF
V: TRBV9
size: NA
D: NA
length: 14
J: TRBJ1-4

DNA: TGTGCCAGCAGCTTATATATCCGGGAGCGTAACACCGGGGAGCTGTTTTTT
CDR3: CASSLYIRERNTGELFF
V: TRBV7-2
size: NA
D: NA
length: 17
J: TRBJ2-2

DNA: TGCGCCAGCAGCCAGGAAGACTTAGGGGAGGAGTATTTT
CDR3: CASSQEDLGEEYF
V: TRBV4-3
size: NA
D: NA
length: 13
J: TRBJ2-3

DNA: TGCGCCAGCAGCTTCTCTCTACTAGCGGATCACACAGATACGCAGTATTTT
CDR3: CASSFSLLADHTDTQYF
V: TRBV5-1
size: NA
D: TRBD2
length: 17
J: TRBJ2-3

DNA: TGCGCCAGCAGATACACTAGCGGGAGCGGGGATGAGCAGTTCTTC
CDR3: CASRYTSGSGDEQFF
V: TRBV5-1
size: NA
D: TRBD2
length: 15
J: TRBJ2-1

DNA: TGTGCCTGCCCAATGTGGGAGACTAATGAAAAACTGTTTTTT
CDR3: CACPMWETNEKLFF
V: TRBV30
size: NA
D: NA
length: 14
J: TRBJ1-4